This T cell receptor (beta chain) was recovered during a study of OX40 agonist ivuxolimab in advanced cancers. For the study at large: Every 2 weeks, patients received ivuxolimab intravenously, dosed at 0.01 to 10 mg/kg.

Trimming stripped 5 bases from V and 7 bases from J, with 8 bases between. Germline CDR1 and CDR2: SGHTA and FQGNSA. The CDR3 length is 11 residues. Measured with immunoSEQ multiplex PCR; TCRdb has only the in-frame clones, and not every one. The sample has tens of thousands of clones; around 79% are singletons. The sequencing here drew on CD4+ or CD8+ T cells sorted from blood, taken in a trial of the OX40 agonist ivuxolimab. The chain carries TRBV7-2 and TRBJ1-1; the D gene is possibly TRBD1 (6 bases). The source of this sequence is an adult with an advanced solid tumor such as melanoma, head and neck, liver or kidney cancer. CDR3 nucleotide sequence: TGTGCCAGCAGCATACAGGGTGAAGCTTTCTTT. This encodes CASSIQGEAFF.